This T cell receptor (beta chain) was profiled in a study of blood T cell repertoires in COVID-19. CDR1 MNHEY and CDR2 SMNVEV come from the germline V gene (reference sequence). This CDR3 region has 13 residues. V shed 2 bases, J shed 2 bases, and the junction held 0 bases outside the gene matches. Sequenced by immunoSEQ multiplex PCR; TCRdb stores in-frame clones only, minus some. The data contain roughly 97,000 clones, 75% to 90% of them singletons. The specimen sequenced was peripheral blood. The chain couples TRBV27 to TRBJ2-7, with 7 bases fitting TRBD2. The sequence derives from a man aged 45 to 65 with acute or convalescent COVID-19. CDR3 residues: CASSLRGAYEQYF. In DNA form, the CDR3 reads TGTGCCAGCAGTTTACGGGGGGCCTACGAGCAGTACTTC.